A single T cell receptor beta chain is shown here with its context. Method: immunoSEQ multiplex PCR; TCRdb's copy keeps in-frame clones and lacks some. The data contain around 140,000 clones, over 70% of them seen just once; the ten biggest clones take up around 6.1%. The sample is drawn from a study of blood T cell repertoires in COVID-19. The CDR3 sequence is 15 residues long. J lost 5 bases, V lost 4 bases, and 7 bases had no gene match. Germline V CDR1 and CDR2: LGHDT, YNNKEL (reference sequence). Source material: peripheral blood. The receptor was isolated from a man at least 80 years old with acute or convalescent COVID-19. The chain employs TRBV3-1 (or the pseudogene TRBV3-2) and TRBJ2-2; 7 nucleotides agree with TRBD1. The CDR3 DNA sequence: TGTGCCAGCAGCCCGTGGACAGGAGGAACCGGGGAGCTGTTTTTT. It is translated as CASSPWTGGTGELFF.